The clone carrying this TCR beta chain appeared a few times. The antigen is not known. The CDR3 sequence is 13 residues long. Trimming removed 7 bases at V and 9 bases at J, with 16 bases between. CDR1 is SNHLY, CDR2 FYNNEI, per germline. Data came from immunoSEQ multiplex PCR; TCRdb stores just in-frame clones and leaves some out. The profile shows about 83,000 clones, 65% to 85% of them singletons. The sample originates from a study of lymphopenia after photon versus proton radiotherapy. Study results and caveats: After the lymphocyte nadir, photon-treated repertoires showed oligoclonal expansion, especially of CD8+ Temra cells. Post-nadir TCR diversity decline inversely tracked overall survival among those who died. Better survival with proton therapy was suggested as possible, not demonstrated. Under photons, naive T cells and diversity fell while effector/memory populations rose.

The chain carries TRBV2 and TRBJ2-1; perhaps TRBD1 as D (5 bases). This receptor was taken from a man between 60 and 70 years old with pancreatic cancer. Material: peripheral blood, obtained from a patient treated with proton-based radiotherapy. CDR3 in amino acids: CASTLIQGGEQFF. The CDR3 DNA reads TGTGCCAGCACACTTATCCAGGGTGGTGAGCAGTTCTTC.